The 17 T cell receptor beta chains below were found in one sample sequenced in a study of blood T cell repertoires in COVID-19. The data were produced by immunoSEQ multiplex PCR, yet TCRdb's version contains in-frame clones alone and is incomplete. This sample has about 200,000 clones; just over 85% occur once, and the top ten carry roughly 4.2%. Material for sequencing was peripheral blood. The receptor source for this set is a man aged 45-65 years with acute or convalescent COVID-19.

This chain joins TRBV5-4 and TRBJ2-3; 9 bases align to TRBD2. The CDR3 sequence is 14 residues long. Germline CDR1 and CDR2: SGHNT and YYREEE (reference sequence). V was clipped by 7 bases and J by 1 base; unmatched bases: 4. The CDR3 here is CASRERGGTDTQYF. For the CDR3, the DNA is TGTGCCAGCCGTGAGCGGGGGGGCACAGATACGCAGTATTTT.

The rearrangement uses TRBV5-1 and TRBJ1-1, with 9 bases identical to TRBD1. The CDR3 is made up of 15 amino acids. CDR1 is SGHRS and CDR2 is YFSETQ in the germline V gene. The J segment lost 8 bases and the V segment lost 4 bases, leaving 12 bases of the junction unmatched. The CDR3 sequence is CASSLVGTGIGEAFF. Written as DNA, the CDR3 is TGCGCCAGCAGCCTTGTTGGGACAGGGATTGGAGAAGCTTTCTTT.

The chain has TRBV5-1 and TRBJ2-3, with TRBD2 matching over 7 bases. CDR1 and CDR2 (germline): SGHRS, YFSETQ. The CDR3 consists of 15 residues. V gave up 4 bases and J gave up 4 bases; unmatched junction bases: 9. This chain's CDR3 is CASSPGSGGADTQYF. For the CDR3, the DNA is TGCGCCAGCAGCCCAGGGTCGGGAGGCGCAGATACGCAGTATTTT.

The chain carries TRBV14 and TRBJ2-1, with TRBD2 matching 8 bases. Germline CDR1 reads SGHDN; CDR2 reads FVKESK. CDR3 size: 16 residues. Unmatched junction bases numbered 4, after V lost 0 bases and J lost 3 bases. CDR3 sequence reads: CASSQEGGGLYNEQFF. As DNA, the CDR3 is TGTGCCAGCAGCCAAGAAGGCGGGGGGCTCTACAATGAGCAGTTCTTC. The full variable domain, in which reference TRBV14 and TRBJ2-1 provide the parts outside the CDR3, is EAGVTQFPSHSVIEKGQTVTLRCDPISGHDNLYWYRRVMGKEIKFLLHFVKESKQDESGMPNNRFLAERTGGTYSTLKVQPAELEDSGVYFCASSQEGGGLYNEQFFGPGTRLTVL.

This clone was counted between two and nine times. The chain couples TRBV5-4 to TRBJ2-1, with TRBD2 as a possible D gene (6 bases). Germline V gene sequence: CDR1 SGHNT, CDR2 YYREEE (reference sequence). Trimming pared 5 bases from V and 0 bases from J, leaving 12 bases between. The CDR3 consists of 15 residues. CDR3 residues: CASSRGGDSYNEQFF. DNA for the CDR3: TGTGCCAGCAGTCGTGGCGGGGACTCCTACAATGAGCAGTTCTTC.

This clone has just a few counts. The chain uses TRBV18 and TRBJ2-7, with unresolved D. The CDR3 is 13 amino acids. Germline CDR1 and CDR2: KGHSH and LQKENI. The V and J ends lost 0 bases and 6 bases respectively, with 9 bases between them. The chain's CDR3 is CASSPPAGIEQYF. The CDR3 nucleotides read TGTGCCAGCTCACCACCGGCAGGAATCGAGCAGTACTTC.

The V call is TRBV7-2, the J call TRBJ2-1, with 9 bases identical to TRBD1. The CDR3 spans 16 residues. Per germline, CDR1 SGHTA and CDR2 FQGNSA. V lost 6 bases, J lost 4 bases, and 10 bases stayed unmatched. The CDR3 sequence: CASRETGGAPYNEQFF. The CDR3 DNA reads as TGTGCCAGCAGGGAAACAGGGGGCGCCCCTTACAATGAGCAGTTCTTC. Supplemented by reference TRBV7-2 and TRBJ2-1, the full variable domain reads GAGVSQSPSNKVTEKGKDVELRCDPISGHTALYWYRQSLGQGLEFLIYFQGNSAPDKSGLPSDRFSAERTGGSVSTLTIQRTQQEDSAVYLCASRETGGAPYNEQFFGPGTRLTVL.

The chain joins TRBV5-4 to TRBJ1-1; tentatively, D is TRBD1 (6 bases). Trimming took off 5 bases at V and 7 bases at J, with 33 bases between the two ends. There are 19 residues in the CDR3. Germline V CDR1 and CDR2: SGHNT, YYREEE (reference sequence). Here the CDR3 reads CASRQGRGGGTSGSYEAFF. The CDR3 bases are TGTGCCAGCAGGCAGGGCCGGGGAGGGGGAACATCCGGTTCATATGAAGCTTTCTTT.

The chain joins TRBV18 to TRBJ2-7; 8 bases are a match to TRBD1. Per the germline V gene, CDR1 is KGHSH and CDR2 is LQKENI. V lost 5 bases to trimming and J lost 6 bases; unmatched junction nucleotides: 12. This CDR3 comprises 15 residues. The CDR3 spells CASSTGVTGVREQYF. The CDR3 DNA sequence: TGTGCCAGCTCAACAGGCGTGACAGGGGTTCGCGAGCAGTACTTC.

The CDR3 here is CASSTQGTGNTEAFF. Written as DNA, the CDR3 is TGTGCCAGCAGCACCCAGGGGACAGGGAACACTGAAGCTTTCTTT. The V and J genes are TRBV7-9 and TRBJ1-1, with 8 nucleotides matching TRBD1. The V and J ends lost 5 bases and 1 base, in that order; junction bases with no gene match: 6. Germline V gene sequence: CDR1 SEHNR, CDR2 FQNEAQ (reference sequence). The CDR3 is 15 residues long.

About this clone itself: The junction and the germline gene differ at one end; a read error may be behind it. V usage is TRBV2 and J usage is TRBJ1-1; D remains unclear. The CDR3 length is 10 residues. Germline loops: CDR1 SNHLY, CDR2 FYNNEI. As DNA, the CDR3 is TGTGCCAGCAGTGAAGTGGTCGGGATCTTT. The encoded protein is CASSEVVGIF.

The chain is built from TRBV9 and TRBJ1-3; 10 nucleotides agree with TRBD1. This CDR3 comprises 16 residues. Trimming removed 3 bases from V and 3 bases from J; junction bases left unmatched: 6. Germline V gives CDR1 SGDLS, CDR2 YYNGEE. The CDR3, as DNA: TGTGCCAGCAGCGCCGGGGACAGGGGAAGTGGAAACACCATATATTTT. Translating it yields CASSAGDRGSGNTIYF.

DNA for the CDR3: TGCGCCAGCAGTGCGGGGACTACTGAGACCCAGTACTTC. As protein: CASSAGTTETQYF. V usage is TRBV10-2 and J usage is TRBJ2-5; TRBD2 agrees at 7 bases. The junction had 4 bases not matched to a gene; V was cut back by 4 bases and J by 5 bases. The CDR3 runs 13 residues. Germline CDR1 is WSHSY and CDR2 is SAAADI.

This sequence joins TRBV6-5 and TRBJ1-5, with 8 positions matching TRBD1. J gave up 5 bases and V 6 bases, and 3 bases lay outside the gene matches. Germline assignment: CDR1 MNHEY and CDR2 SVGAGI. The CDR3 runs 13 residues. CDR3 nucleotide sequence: TGTGCCAGCAGCGGACAGGGTTATCAGCCCCAGCATTTT. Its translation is CASSGQGYQPQHF.

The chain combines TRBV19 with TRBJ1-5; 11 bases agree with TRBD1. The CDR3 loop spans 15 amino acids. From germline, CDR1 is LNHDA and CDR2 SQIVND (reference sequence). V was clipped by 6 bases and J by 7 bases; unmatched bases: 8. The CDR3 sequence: CASSWDRGKGQPQHF. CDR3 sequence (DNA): TGTGCCAGTAGCTGGGACAGGGGGAAGGGGCAGCCCCAGCATTTT.

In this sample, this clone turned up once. This CDR3 is CASSLGGGLLSRTDTQYF. In nucleotides, the CDR3 is TGTGCCAGCAGCTTAGGTGGGGGACTCCTCTCCCGCACAGATACGCAGTATTTT. V and J are TRBV11-2 and TRBJ2-3; maybe TRBD2 (6 bases). Trimming stripped 1 base from V and 1 base from J, with 18 bases between. Per germline, CDR1 SGHAT and CDR2 FQNNGV. The CDR3 is 18 residues long.

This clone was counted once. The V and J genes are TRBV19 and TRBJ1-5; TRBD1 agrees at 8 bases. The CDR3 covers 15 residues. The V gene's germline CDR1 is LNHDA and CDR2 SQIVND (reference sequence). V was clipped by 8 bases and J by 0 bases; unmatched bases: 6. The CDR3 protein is CASLNRGDSNQPQHF. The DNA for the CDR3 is TGTGCCAGTCTTAACAGGGGGGATAGCAATCAGCCCCAGCATTTT. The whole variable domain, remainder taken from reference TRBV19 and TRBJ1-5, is DGGITQSPKYLFRKEGQNVTLSCEQNLNHDAMYWYRQDPGQGLRLIYYSQIVNDFQKGDIAEGYSVSREKKESFPLTVTSAQKNPTAFYLCASLNRGDSNQPQHFGDGTRLSIL.